The clone carrying this TCR beta chain was detected a few times. What it binds is not known. CD4+ cells underwent separation, giving CD45RA+ naive and CD45RA-negative memory subsets. This specimen comes from a study of shared clonotypes between healthy human individuals. About the research overall: Participating donors consisted of two women and a few men aged 18 to 49. CD8 memory received one plate per donor, CD8 naive two, CD4 memory three and CD4 naive three. General study findings and limits: Shared clonotypes: approximately 5% naive CD4, about 3.3% naive CD8, about 2.5% memory CD4, about 0.4% memory CD8.

Trimming left V 2 bases short and J 12 bases short, with 17 bases between. Germline V gives CDR1 SGHTA, CDR2 FQGNSA. This CDR3 has 13 amino acids. Produced via immunoSEQ multiplex PCR; TCRdb's table is partial and in-frame only. The table records about 1.1 million clones, about 84% of them present only once. The clonotype originates from a man aged 18 to 29 in good health. Some clones in this sample may be carry-over from other donors' samples. V gene TRBV7-2 combines with J gene TRBJ2-7; the D is unclear. The sample was memory CD4+ T cells from PBMCs. Noted subset: CD45RA-negative fraction. CDR3 sequence (DNA): TGTGCCAGCAGCTTATTGCAGTCGGTTGGGCCGTACTTC. It specifies CASSLLQSVGPYF.